The entry below describes one TCR beta chain. What antigen it recognizes has not been identified. This record comes from a study of CXCR3-negative and CXCR3-positive naive CD8 T cells (dated by TCRdb to the late 2010s). About the study as a whole: Some 130 million TRB reads were obtained in total, roughly 1.5 +/- 0.3 million reads per library. The TRBV-TRBJ cluster analysis covered naive subsets from roughly 5 donors and memory cells from 3 donors. Diversity and physicochemical repertoire analyses were performed on about 12 donors pooled from two independent experiments. Study-wide conclusions, independent of this receptor: Within the same donor, TRBV-TRBJ usage looked similar between naive CXCR3-negative and CXCR3-positive cells, but memory cells had distinct patterns. Surface CD5, linked to self-reactivity in mice, was comparable between naive subsets; TCR interaction strength was therefore also inferred from TRB CDR3 physicochemical properties. Comparably high repertoire diversity was found in both naive subsets, whereas much lower repertoire diversity was found in memory CD8+ T cells. Freshly isolated PBMCs were used for most assays because CXCR3 expression went down partially after cryopreservation. Compared with CXCR3-negative naive cells, CXCR3-positive naive cells had TRB CDR3s with higher hydrophobicity (lower Kidera factor 4), lower energy, and higher strength and volume indices.

Sequencing took place on a NextSeq 550. The Human TCR Profiling Kit (MiLaboratory) was used to prepare UMI-labeled 5' RACE TRB cDNA libraries. cDNA synthesis used the entire amount of extracted RNA, and PCR amplification then used the entire amount of cDNA produced. The libraries were made side by side, with each library going through the same number of PCR cycles. The source study handled its data this way. About 50,000 +/- 10,000 unique UMI-labeled TRB cDNA molecules per library were extracted with MIGEC and MiXCR, with at least two reads per UMI required. On average, about 40,000 +/- 10,000 functional in-frame TRB CDR3 nucleotide clonotypes lacking stop codons were found per library. After downsampling to 5000 UMI-labeled TRB molecules per sample, diversity metrics, including normalized Shannon-Wiener and Chao1, were computed in VDJtools. For the central five CDR3 residues, VDJtools calculated physicochemical properties weighted by clonotype size, namely interaction energy, strength, volume and Kidera factor 4. The reads were reprocessed in TCRdb, with one entry per CDR3 protein sequence and no accompanying DNA. The V and J calls, along with clone size, are taken from TCRdb and not from the paper's own processing. The table kept for this sample lists fewer than 95,000 distinct CDR3 sequences. Clones ranked in the top ten supply approximately 1.5% of the sample.

Each CD8+ T cell subset was flow-sorted in triplicate, with some 300,000 cells per subset placed directly into RLT lysis buffer. To exclude memory contaminants, naive CD8+ T cells were stringently defined as CD45RO-CCR7+CD27+CD95-. Using standard density gradient centrifugation, peripheral blood mononuclear cells were isolated from buffy coats. Naive CXCR3-negative and CXCR3-positive CD8+ T cells were flow-sorted on a FACSAria III. Total RNA was extracted from sorted cells with an RNeasy Mini Kit. The CDR3 contains 11 residues, cysteine and phenylalanine counted. Only the protein sequence is given. The germline V gene provides CDR1 SQVTM and CDR2 ANQGSEA.

This receptor was obtained from a human donor in good health. Some clones in this sample may be carry-over from other donors' samples. The chain is made from TRBV29-1 and TRBJ1-2. Sequenced sample: naive CXCR3- CD8+ T cells from blood. This specimen's cell subset or site label, per the study, means: CD45RO-CCR7+CD27+CD95- naive CD8+ T cells lacking CXCR3 (TNR3-). This receptor carries the CDR3 CSVDTGYGYTF.